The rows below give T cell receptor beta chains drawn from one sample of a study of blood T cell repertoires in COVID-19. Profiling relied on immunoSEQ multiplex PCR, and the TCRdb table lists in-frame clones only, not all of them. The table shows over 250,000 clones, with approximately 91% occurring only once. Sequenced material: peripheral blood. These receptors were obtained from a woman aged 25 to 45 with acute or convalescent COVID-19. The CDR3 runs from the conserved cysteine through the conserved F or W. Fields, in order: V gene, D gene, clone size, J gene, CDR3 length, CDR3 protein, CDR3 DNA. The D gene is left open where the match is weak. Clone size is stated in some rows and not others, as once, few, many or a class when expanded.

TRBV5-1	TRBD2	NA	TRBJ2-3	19	CASSLGGLAGGPGPDTQYF	TGCGCCAGCAGCTTGGGGGGACTAGCGGGAGGGCCGGGGCCAGATACGCAGTATTTT
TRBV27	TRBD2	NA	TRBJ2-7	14	CASSLGLAAYEQYF	TGTGCCAGCAGTTTAGGACTAGCGGCCTACGAGCAGTACTTC
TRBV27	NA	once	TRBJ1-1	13	CASSFFRGTEAFF	TGTGCCAGCAGTTTTTTTCGGGGCACTGAAGCTTTCTTT
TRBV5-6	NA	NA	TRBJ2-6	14	CASNRFLGIGVLTF	TGTGCCAGCAACAGGTTCTTGGGGATTGGCGTCCTGACTTTC
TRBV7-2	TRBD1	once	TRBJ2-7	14	CASSAPGQGVEQYF	TGTGCCAGCAGCGCACCGGGACAGGGGGTCGAGCAGTACTTC
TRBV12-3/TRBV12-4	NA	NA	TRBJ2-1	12	CASSLRENEQFF	TGTGCCAGCAGTTTAAGGGAGAACGAGCAGTTCTTC
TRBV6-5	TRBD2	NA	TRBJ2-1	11	CASSNSGRWIF	TGTGCCAGCAGCAACAGCGGGAGGTGGATCTTC
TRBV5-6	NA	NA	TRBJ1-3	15	CASSLWRGFGNTIYF	TGTGCCAGCAGCTTGTGGCGGGGCTTCGGAAACACCATATATTTT
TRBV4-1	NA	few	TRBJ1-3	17	CASSQLITAGSGNTIYF	TGCGCCAGCAGCCAACTTATCACAGCTGGCTCTGGAAACACCATATATTTT
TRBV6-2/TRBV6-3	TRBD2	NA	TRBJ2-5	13	CASSLGGQQTQYF	TGTGCCAGCAGCCTGGGAGGGCAGCAGACCCAGTACTTC
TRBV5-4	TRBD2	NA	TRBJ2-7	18	CASSSGLGRGESSYEQYF	TGTGCCAGCAGCTCCGGTCTGGGTCGGGGGGAGAGCTCCTACGAGCAGTACTTC
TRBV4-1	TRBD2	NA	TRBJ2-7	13	CASSHGLDYEQYF	TGCGCCAGCAGCCACGGACTAGACTACGAGCAGTACTTC
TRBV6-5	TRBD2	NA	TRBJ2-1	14	CASSYVGGLWEQFF	TGTGCCAGCAGTTACGTGGGAGGGCTATGGGAGCAGTTCTTC
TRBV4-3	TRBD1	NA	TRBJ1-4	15	CASSQEGGYNEKLFF	TGCGCCAGCAGCCAAGAAGGGGGCTATAATGAAAAACTGTTTTTT
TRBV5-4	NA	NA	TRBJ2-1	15	CASSSQTKNYNEQFF	TGTGCCAGCAGCTCCCAGACTAAAAACTACAATGAGCAGTTCTTC
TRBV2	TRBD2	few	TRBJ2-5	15	CASSPDGGGGETQYF	TGTGCCAGCAGCCCCGACGGCGGGGGAGGAGAGACCCAGTACTTC
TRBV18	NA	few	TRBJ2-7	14	CASSLGQSAYEQYF	TGTGCCAGCTCACTCGGACAGTCCGCCTACGAGCAGTACTTC
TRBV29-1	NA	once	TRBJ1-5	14	CSVGQAGGNQPQHF	TGCAGCGTTGGACAGGCAGGAGGCAATCAGCCCCAGCATTTT
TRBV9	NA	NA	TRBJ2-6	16	CASSVRLVSGANVLTF	TGTGCCAGCAGCGTAAGACTGGTCTCTGGGGCCAACGTCCTGACTTTC
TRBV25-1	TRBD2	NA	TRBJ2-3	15	CASSPAGGGTDTQYF	TGTGCCAGCAGTCCAGCGGGAGGGGGGACAGATACGCAGTATTTT
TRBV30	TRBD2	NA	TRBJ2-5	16	CAWSALWTSGRETQYF	TGTGCCTGGAGTGCCCTTTGGACTAGCGGGAGGGAGACCCAGTACTTC
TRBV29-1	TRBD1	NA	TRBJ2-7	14	CSAGGQGSSYEQYF	TGCAGCGCGGGGGGACAGGGGAGCTCCTACGAGCAGTACTTC
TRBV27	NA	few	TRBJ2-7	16	CASSPLGASMRGEQYF	TGTGCCAGCAGTCCCCTGGGGGCCTCCATGAGGGGCGAGCAGTACTTC
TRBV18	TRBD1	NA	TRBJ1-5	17	CASSPQGQPYSNQPQHF	TGTGCCAGCTCACCACAGGGACAGCCTTATAGCAATCAGCCCCAGCATTTT
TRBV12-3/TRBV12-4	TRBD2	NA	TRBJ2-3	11	CASGRGDTQYF	TGTGCCAGCGGGAGGGGTGATACGCAGTATTTT
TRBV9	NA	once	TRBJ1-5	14	CASSVGGPGQPQHF	TGTGCCAGCAGCGTAGGGGGGCCCGGGCAGCCCCAGCATTTT
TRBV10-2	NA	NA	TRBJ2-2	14	CASSSDTNTGELFF	TGCGCCAGCAGTAGCGATACGAACACCGGGGAGCTGTTTTTT
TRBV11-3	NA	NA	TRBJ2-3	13	CASSSLLTDTQYF	TGTGCCAGCAGCTCCCTACTCACAGATACGCAGTATTTT
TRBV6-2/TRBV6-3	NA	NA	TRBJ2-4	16	CASSYTETGRKNIQYF	TGTGCCAGCAGTTACACCGAGACAGGTCGCAAAAACATTCAGTACTTC
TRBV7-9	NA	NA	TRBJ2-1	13	CASTLSVNNEQFF	TGTGCCAGCACCTTGAGCGTCAACAATGAGCAGTTCTTC
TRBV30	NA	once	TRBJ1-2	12	CAWSTSDSGYTF	TGTGCCTGGAGTACCTCGGACAGCGGCTACACCTTC
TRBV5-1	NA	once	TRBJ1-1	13	CASSLVLGTEAFF	TGCGCCAGCAGCTTGGTACTAGGGACTGAAGCTTTCTTT
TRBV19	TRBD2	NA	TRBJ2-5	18	CASSPAGASGRTGETQYF	TGTGCCAGTAGTCCCGCCGGGGCTAGCGGGAGGACGGGAGAGACCCAGTACTTC
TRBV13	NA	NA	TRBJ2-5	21	CASSKSLTAGTPNQQKETQYF	TGTGCCAGCAGCAAATCCCTGACAGCCGGGACTCCCAATCAACAAAAAGAGACCCAGTACTTC
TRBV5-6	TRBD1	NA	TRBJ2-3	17	CASSLAGTGAPTDTQYF	TGTGCCAGCAGCTTGGCCGGGACAGGGGCTCCCACAGATACGCAGTATTTT
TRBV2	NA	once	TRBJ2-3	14	CASRRDQSGDTQYF	TGTGCCAGCCGGCGGGACCAGAGTGGAGATACGCAGTATTTT
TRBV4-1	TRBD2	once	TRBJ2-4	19	CASSQDIPELAVAKNIQYF	TGCGCCAGCAGCCAAGATATTCCAGAACTAGCGGTAGCCAAAAACATTCAGTACTTC
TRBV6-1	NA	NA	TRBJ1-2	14	CASSETARPYGYTF	TGTGCCAGCAGTGAGACAGCAAGACCCTATGGCTACACCTTC
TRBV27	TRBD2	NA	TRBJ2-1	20	CASRKITGTSGSFPYNEQFF	TGTGCCAGCAGGAAAATTACCGGGACTAGCGGGAGTTTTCCTTACAATGAGCAGTTCTTC
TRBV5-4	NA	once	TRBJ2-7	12	CASSIQGYEQYF	TGTGCCAGCAGCATACAGGGTTACGAGCAGTACTTC
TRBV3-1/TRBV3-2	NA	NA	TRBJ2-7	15	CASSQVFAGGYEQYF	TGTGCCAGCAGCCAAGTTTTCGCAGGAGGCTACGAGCAGTACTTC
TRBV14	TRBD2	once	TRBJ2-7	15	CASSHRDYNYDQQYF	TGTGCCAGCAGCCACAGGGACTACAACTACGATCAGCAGTACTTC
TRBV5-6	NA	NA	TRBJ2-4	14	CASSRPGAKNIQYF	TGTGCCAGCAGCCGACCGGGGGCCAAAAACATTCAGTACTTC
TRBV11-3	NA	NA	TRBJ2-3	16	CASSYPARGGTDTQYF	TGTGCCAGCAGCTACCCAGCCAGGGGAGGCACAGATACGCAGTATTTT
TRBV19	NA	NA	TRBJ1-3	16	CASSMYGTGIGNTIYF	TGTGCCAGTAGTATGTACGGAACGGGAATTGGAAACACCATATATTTT
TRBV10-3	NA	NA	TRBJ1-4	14	CAISESGGNEKLFF	TGTGCCATCAGTGAGTCAGGAGGTAATGAAAAACTGTTTTTT
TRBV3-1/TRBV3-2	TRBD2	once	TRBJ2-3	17	CASSRGREGVWADTQYF	TGTGCCAGCAGCCGGGGTCGGGAGGGGGTTTGGGCAGATACGCAGTATTTT
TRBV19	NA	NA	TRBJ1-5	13	CASSIRPGQPQHF	TGTGCCAGTAGTATACGGCCGGGTCAGCCCCAGCATTTT
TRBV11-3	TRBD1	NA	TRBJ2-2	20	CASSPGVGRGQAVNTGELFF	TGTGCCAGCAGCCCGGGAGTGGGCAGGGGGCAAGCGGTGAACACCGGGGAGCTGTTTTTT
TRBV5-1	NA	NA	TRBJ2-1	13	CASRRTPDFEQFF	TGCGCCAGCAGGAGAACTCCTGATTTTGAGCAGTTCTTC
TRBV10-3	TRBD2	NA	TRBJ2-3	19	CAIRPGLAGGPGSIDTQYF	TGTGCCATCAGACCGGGACTAGCGGGAGGGCCGGGTTCCATAGATACGCAGTATTTT
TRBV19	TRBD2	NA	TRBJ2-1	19	CASSIPCLAGFSSNNEQFF	TGTGCCAGTAGTATCCCCTGCCTAGCGGGATTCTCTTCGAACAATGAGCAGTTCTTC